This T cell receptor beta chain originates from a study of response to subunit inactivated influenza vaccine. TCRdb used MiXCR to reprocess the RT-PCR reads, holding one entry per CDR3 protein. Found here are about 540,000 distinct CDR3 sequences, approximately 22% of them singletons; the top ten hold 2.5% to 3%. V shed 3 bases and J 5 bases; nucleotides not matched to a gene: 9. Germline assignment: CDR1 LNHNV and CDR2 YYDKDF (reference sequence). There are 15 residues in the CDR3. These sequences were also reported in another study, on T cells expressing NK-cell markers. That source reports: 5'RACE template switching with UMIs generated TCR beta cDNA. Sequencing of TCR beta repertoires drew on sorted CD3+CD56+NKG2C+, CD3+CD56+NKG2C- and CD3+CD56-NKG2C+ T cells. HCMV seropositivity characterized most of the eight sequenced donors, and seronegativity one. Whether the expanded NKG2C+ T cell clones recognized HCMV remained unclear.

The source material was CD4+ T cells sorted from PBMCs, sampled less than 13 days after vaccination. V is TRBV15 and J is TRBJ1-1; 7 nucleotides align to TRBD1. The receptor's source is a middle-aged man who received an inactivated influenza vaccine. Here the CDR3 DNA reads TGTGCCACCAGCAGCTCAACCTACAGGGGTACTGAAGCTTTCTTT. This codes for CATSSSTYRGTEAFF.